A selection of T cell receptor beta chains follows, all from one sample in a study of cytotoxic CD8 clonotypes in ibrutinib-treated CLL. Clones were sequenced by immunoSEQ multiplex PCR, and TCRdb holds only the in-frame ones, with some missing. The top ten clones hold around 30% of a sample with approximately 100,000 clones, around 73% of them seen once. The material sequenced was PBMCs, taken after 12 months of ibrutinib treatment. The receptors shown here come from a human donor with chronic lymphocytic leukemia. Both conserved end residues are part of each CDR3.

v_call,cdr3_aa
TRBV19,CASLDRGSEAFF
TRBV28,CASSLGVGEKLFF
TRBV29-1,CSVEDPGAFF
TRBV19,CASSQLGARQPQHF
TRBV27,CASSLGDNQPQHF
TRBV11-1,CASSERLAGSQETQYF
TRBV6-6,CASTTDGEQYF
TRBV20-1,CSATRGEGYTF
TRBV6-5,CASRSQALGGYGYTF
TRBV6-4,CASIPSPYVGYTF
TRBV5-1,CASSLGQAKNIQYF
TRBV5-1,CASSSTSYNSPLHF
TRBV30,CAWSGGFNEKLFF
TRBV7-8,CASSLNNEGRGGYTF
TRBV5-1,CASSLGQGTSGMGGYTF
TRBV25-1,CASSESLTGPQETQYF
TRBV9,CASSGAGLNYGYTF
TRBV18,CASSPQDRVGEQYF
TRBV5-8,CASSSRTGHSSEQYF
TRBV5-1,CASSPMTGNNEKLFF
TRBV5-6,CASSNQGTDFF
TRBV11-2,CASSLALEQFF
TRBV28,CASSQTGSSYEQYF
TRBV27,CASRSTGTTDTQYF
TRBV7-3,CASSLRQGGNEQFF
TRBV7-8,CASSLLAGGQETQYF
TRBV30,CAWSVADEQYF
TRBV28,CASSLLGQGAGNTIYF
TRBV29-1,CSVARDRFYYEQYF
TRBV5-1,CASGPGQGINGYTF
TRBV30,CAWSAGTFTQYF
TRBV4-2,CASSTGGTEAFF
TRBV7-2,CASSPFSYEQFF
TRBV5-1,CASSSDRADEKLFF
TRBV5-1,CASSFTRVWEGSEQYF
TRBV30,CAWMLSGANVLTF
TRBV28,CASRVARAGGYSNQPQHF
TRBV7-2,CASSFEGNTEAFF
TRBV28,CASSLGTGDEQYF
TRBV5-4,CASSREAGGSSYNEQFF
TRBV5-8,CASSLLGQGALTGNTIYF
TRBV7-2,CASSLEGDIQYF
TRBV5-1,CASSTGTSGGPSTDTQYF
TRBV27,CASSSGGAGNTIYF
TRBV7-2,CASSLQTYTEAFF
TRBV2,CASNRGETQYF
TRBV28,CASSLGTGYHNEQFF
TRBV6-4,CASKTGDPRTSYEQYF
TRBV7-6,CASSSVSGGVYEQYF